These 8 T cell receptor beta chains came from one sample sequenced in a study of spatial heterogeneity in lung cancer. TCRdb re-called the 5' RACE reads with MiXCR, one entry per CDR3 protein. The sample shows around 37,000 distinct CDR3 sequences, roughly 6.5% of them seen only once. Time point defined: sample taken at primary tumor resection. This specimen consisted of PBMCs, obtained at surgery. These receptors all stem from a female donor with early-stage non-small cell lung cancer.

The chain combines TRBV9 with TRBJ1-1, with D perhaps matching TRBD1 (5 bases). CDR3 size: 14 residues. The V gene's germline CDR1 is SGDLS and CDR2 YYNGEE. V was clipped by 0 bases and J by 0 bases, with 6 bases between them. CDR3 bases: TGTGCCAGCAGCGTAGTGGGGCTGAACACTGAAGCTTTCTTT. Amino acid sequence: CASSVVGLNTEAFF.

For this clonotype: This may be a read error: a much more frequent sequence differs by one nucleotide. This chain connects TRBV11-2 to TRBJ1-2; 9 nucleotides align to TRBD1. Germline loops: CDR1 SGHAT, CDR2 FQNNGV. V gave up 5 bases and J gave up 12 bases; unmatched junction bases: 25. The length of the CDR3 is 18 residues. CDR3 residues: CASSTARGQGGGRQSHTF. The CDR3 DNA sequence: TGTGCCAGCAGCACCGCTCGGGGACAGGGTGGCGGTAGACAGAGCCACACCTTC.

This clonotype has ten or more counts. The genes are TRBV27 and TRBJ1-3; D perhaps matches TRBD1 (6 bases). Germline V CDR1 and CDR2: MNHEY, SMNVEV (reference sequence). V lost 3 bases and J lost 1, with 16 bases in between. This CDR3 has 17 residues. Written as DNA, the CDR3 is TGTGCCAGCAGTTTTAGCCCTACAGGGTGGTCTGGAAACACCATATATTTT. Translating gives CASSFSPTGWSGNTIYF.

There are many counts of this clonotype. Written as DNA, the CDR3 is TGTGCCACCAGTGACCAATCTACAGAGACCCAGTACTTC. Its protein is CATSDQSTETQYF. This rearrangement joins TRBV24-1 to TRBJ2-5; no reliable D call. Trimming stripped 4 bases from V and 4 bases from J, with 9 bases between. CDR1 is KGHDR and CDR2 is SFDVKD in the germline V gene. CDR3 length: 13 amino acids.

A few counts support this clonotype. This sequence may be a read error, since a much larger clone differs from it by one base. V and J are TRBV11-2 and TRBJ1-1; D is ambiguous. The CDR3 has 13 amino acids. CDR1 SGHAT and CDR2 FQNNGV come from the germline V gene. With 7 bases removed from V and 3 bases from J, the gap between germline ends came to 12 bases. The CDR3, as DNA: TGTGCCAGCACCATGGAAGTATACACTGAAGCTTTCTTT. Protein product: CASTMEVYTEAFF.

This clonotype turned up a few times. The chain has TRBV27 and TRBJ1-1; no clear D. Trimming pared 3 bases from V and 5 bases from J, leaving 13 bases between. CDR1 is MNHEY, CDR2 SMNVEV, per germline (reference sequence). The CDR3 runs to 14 residues. The CDR3 sequence is CASSLNRGQTEAFF. The CDR3 DNA reads TGTGCCAGCAGTTTGAATCGGGGTCAGACTGAAGCTTTCTTT.

This clonotype was counted ten times or more. This chain connects TRBV5-1 to TRBJ1-4; 7 bases line up with TRBD1. This CDR3 is 17 amino acids long. The J segment lost 0 bases and the V segment lost 0 bases, leaving 5 bases of the junction unmatched. The V gene's germline CDR1 is SGHRS and CDR2 YFSETQ. CDR3 coding DNA: TGCGCCAGCAGCTTGGGAGGGGGCCCCTCAACTAATGAAAAACTGTTTTTT. Amino acid sequence: CASSLGGGPSTNEKLFF.

This clonotype was picked up a small number of times. This sequence joins TRBV3-1 and TRBJ2-7, with a tentative D call TRBD1 (5 bases). The CDR3 spans 15 residues. Trimming removed 1 base from V and 3 bases from J, with 13 bases in between. Per germline, CDR1 LGHDT and CDR2 YNNKEL (reference sequence). CDR3 region: CASSQGTPPFYEQYF. CDR3 DNA: TGTGCCAGCAGCCAAGGGACACCCCCCTTCTACGAGCAGTACTTC.